A selection of T cell receptor beta chains follows, all from one sample in a study of regulatory T cells in long-lasting Graves disease. MiXCR, run by TCRdb on the multiplex PCR reads, gives a single entry per CDR3 protein. The table lists hundreds of thousands of distinct CDR3 sequences, 25% to 35% of them singletons. The sample was peripheral blood mononuclear cells (PBMCs), taken when the disease was refractory, from a patient treated with antithyroid drugs. Source of these receptors: a female donor with Graves disease. Both conserved end residues are part of each CDR3. A D gene is named only where the DNA matches it firmly. Expanded clones get a size class; other rows say once, few or many, or leave the size out.

d_gene	v_gene	j_gene	abundance	CDR3nt	CDR3aa
NA	TRBV12-3/TRBV12-4	TRBJ1-5	NA	TGTGCCAGCAGCCTGACTGACAGCGTATATCAGCCCCAGCATTTT	CASSLTDSVYQPQHF
TRBD2	TRBV27	TRBJ2-2	NA	TGTGCCAGCAGTCGGCTAGCGGCAAACACCGGGGAGCTGTTTTTT	CASSRLAANTGELFF
TRBD1	TRBV7-2	TRBJ1-3	NA	TGTGCCAGCAGCTCGGGACAGCAAAGCACCATATATTTT	CASSSGQQSTIYF
TRBD2	TRBV29-1	TRBJ2-2	NA	TGCAGCGTTGAAGATCGCGGACTAGCGGGAGTAACCGGGGAGCTGTTTTTT	CSVEDRGLAGVTGELFF
TRBD1	TRBV28	TRBJ2-7	NA	TGTGCCAACTCACAGGGGGCGGACTACGAGCAGTACTTC	CANSQGADYEQYF
TRBD1	TRBV6-1	TRBJ1-2	NA	TGTGCCGCCCGACAGGGCAAAGATTTTGGCTACACCTTC	CAARQGKDFGYTF
NA	TRBV6-1	TRBJ2-5	many	TGTGCCAGCAGTGACACAGAGCAAGAGACCCAGTACTTC	CASSDTEQETQYF
NA	TRBV20-1	TRBJ1-2	few	TGCAGTGCTAGGCCAAGCTATGGCTACACCTTC	CSARPSYGYTF
TRBD1	TRBV12-3/TRBV12-4	TRBJ2-7	many	TGTGCCAGCAGTCCACGGGACAGGGGTACCTACGAGCAGTACTTC	CASSPRDRGTYEQYF
NA	TRBV12-3/TRBV12-4	TRBJ1-1	many	TGTGCCAGCAAGTTTAGGGTGAACACTGAAGCTTTCTTT	CASKFRVNTEAFF
TRBD2	TRBV28	TRBJ2-1	NA	TGTGCCAGCAGTTTAAGGTCCGGGACTAGCGTCCGCTCCTACAATGAGCAGTTCTTC	CASSLRSGTSVRSYNEQFF
NA	TRBV6-1	TRBJ1-1	NA	TGTGCCAGCAGTCGCGGCCCTGAGGGGACTGAAGCTTTCTTT	CASSRGPEGTEAFF
TRBD1	TRBV30	TRBJ1-2	few	TGTGCCTGGAGTGTCACGGGACAGGGGGCTGGCTACACCTTC	CAWSVTGQGAGYTF
TRBD1	TRBV30	TRBJ1-2	few	TGTGCCTGGGGGGGACAGGGCGACTATGGCTACACCTTC	CAWGGQGDYGYTF
NA	TRBV27	TRBJ1-1	few	TGTGCCAGCCACCATCTTTCTGAAGCTTTCTTT	CASHHLSEAFF
NA	TRBV7-3	TRBJ2-3	NA	TGTGCCAGCAGCACCGGTAGCGGTTTCACAGATACGCAGTATTTT	CASSTGSGFTDTQYF